The 9 T cell receptor beta chains below were found in one sample sequenced in a study of PD-1 blockade in classical Hodgkin lymphoma. Documented time point: newly diagnosed, previously untreated cHL patient sample. Only in-frame clones appear in the TCRdb table, and some are missing; sequencing was by immunoSEQ multiplex PCR. The repertoire includes roughly 77,000 clones, 93% of them detected once, and roughly 2.7% sits in the top ten. The sequenced sample consisted of peripheral blood mononuclear cells (PBMCs). These TCRs come from a human donor with classical Hodgkin lymphoma.

The genes are TRBV10-3 and TRBJ2-1; D unresolved. The germline V and J ends were trimmed by 4 bases and 7 bases, with 5 bases remaining between them. The germline gives CDR1 ENHRY, CDR2 SYGVKD. The CDR3 has 11 residues. The CDR3 sequence is CAISAANEQFF. CDR3 nucleotides: TGTGCCATCAGTGCAGCGAATGAGCAGTTCTTC.

As to this clone: Other DNA sequences in the same sample also yield this CDR3. The V call is TRBV5-4, the J call TRBJ2-5, with TRBD2 matching 8 bases. Germline CDR1 SGHNT, CDR2 YYREEE (reference sequence). There are 14 residues in the CDR3. The ends lost 0 bases at V and 2 bases at J; junction bases unmatched: 0. The CDR3: CASSLAGGQETQYF. The CDR3 DNA reads TGTGCCAGCAGCTTGGCGGGGGGGCAAGAGACCCAGTACTTC.

This sequence joins TRBV15 and TRBJ1-1; D perhaps matches TRBD1 (6 bases). CDR3 length: 16 amino acids. V shed 5 bases and J shed 5 bases, with 21 bases lying between them. CDR1 and CDR2 (germline): LNHNV, YYDKDF (reference sequence). CDR3 nucleotide sequence: TGTGCCACCAGCCCCCACCGACAGGTTGGGAGGACTGAAGCTTTCTTT. Protein: CATSPHRQVGRTEAFF.

The chain links TRBV5-6 to TRBJ1-2; the match to TRBD1 covers 10 bases. CDR3 size: 13 residues. Germline trimming cut 4 bases from V and 5 bases from J; bases unmatched to any gene: 2. Germline values: CDR1 SGHDT, CDR2 YYEEEE. In nucleotides, the CDR3 is TGTGCCAGCAGCCCGGGACAGGGGTATGGCTACACCTTC. Translated: CASSPGQGYGYTF.

The chain uses TRBV2 and TRBJ2-2; unclear D gene. The V and J ends lost 2 bases and 4 bases respectively, with 11 bases between them. Germline CDR1 SNHLY, CDR2 FYNNEI. This CDR3 contains 15 residues. The CDR3 protein is CASSELEPVTGELFF. The CDR3 DNA is TGTGCCAGCAGTGAACTCGAACCCGTCACCGGGGAGCTGTTTTTT.

The CDR3 sequence: CASSLSGQGEGIEQFF. DNA of the CDR3: TGTGCCAGCAGTTTATCGGGACAGGGAGAGGGGATTGAGCAGTTCTTC. This chain joins TRBV27 and TRBJ2-1; 9 nucleotides agree with TRBD1. The germline V gene has CDR1 MNHEY and CDR2 SMNVEV (reference sequence). J gave up 9 bases and V 0 bases, and 9 bases lay outside the gene matches. This CDR3 region has 16 residues.

This clone was detected once. V and J are TRBV5-1 and TRBJ1-1, with 7 bases that match TRBD1. The CDR3 is 13 amino acids. Germline V gene lookup returns CDR1 SGHRS and CDR2 YFSETQ. Losses at the gene ends were 1 base for V and 5 bases for J; bases not matched to a gene: 2. Written as DNA, the CDR3 is TGCGCCAGCAGCTTGCGCAGGGGGACTGAAGCTTTCTTT. This codes for CASSLRRGTEAFF.

This chain joins TRBV7-9 and TRBJ1-4, with D possibly being TRBD1 (6 bases). Germline V lookup: CDR1 SEHNR, CDR2 FQNEAQ (reference sequence). V dropped 5 bases and J dropped 1 base, with 14 bases sitting between them. This CDR3 region has 16 residues. The chain's CDR3 is CASSPQDSLTNEKLFF. The CDR3 bases are TGTGCCAGCAGCCCCCAGGACAGTTTAACTAATGAAAAACTGTTTTTT.

This rearrangement joins TRBV7-9 to TRBJ1-1; D remains unclear. With 5 bases removed from V and 2 bases from J, the gap between germline ends came to 9 bases. The CDR3 consists of 13 residues. Germline V gene data show CDR1 as SEHNR and CDR2 as FQNEAQ (reference sequence). As DNA, the CDR3 is TGTGCCAGCAGCCTGGACCCTAACACTGAAGCTTTCTTT. It translates to CASSLDPNTEAFF.